A single sample is the source of the 21 T cell receptor beta chains below, sequenced in a study of shared clonotypes between healthy human individuals. The table came from immunoSEQ multiplex PCR; TCRdb's copy has only in-frame clones and leaves some out. This table has around 2,000,000 clones, approximately 94% appearing once. Terminally differentiated effector memory CD45RA+ cells were excluded from the naive CD8 cells, which were CD45RO-negative and positively selected for CCR7. The sequenced sample was naive CD8+ T cells from PBMCs. All receptors derive from a young man in good health. Some clones in this sample may be carry-over from other donors' samples.

The V call is TRBV18, the J call TRBJ1-1; tentative D call: TRBD1 (5 bases). Per the germline V gene, CDR1 is KGHSH and CDR2 is LQKENI. V lost 3 bases and J 2 bases, leaving 19 bases between the germline ends. CDR3 length equals 17 residues. The CDR3 region has the DNA TGTGCCAGCTCACCTAGCCGGGGCCACCACCCCAACACTGAAGCTTTCTTT. It is translated as CASSPSRGHHPNTEAFF.

This chain joins TRBV6-1 and TRBJ2-7; the match to TRBD2 covers 11 bases. With V trimmed by 4 bases and J by 2 bases, 7 bases remained unmatched. The germline gives CDR1 MNHNS, CDR2 SASEGT. The CDR3 contains 16 residues. CDR3 loop: CASSGSGTSGTYEQYF. CDR3 sequence (DNA): TGTGCCAGCAGTGGATCCGGGACTAGCGGAACCTACGAGCAGTACTTC.

CDR3 region: CASSLLQGHQPQHF. DNA for the CDR3: TGTGCCAGCAGTTTATTACAGGGACATCAGCCCCAGCATTTT. The gene calls are TRBV27 and TRBJ1-5; tentative D call: TRBD1 (6 bases). Germline V gives CDR1 MNHEY, CDR2 SMNVEV (reference sequence). V was pared by 1 base and J by 5 bases, with 9 bases between. This CDR3 comprises 14 residues.

The chain couples TRBV4-2 to TRBJ2-7, with 8 bases identical to TRBD2. Germline V CDR1 and CDR2: LGHNA, YNFKEQ. The V gene end was trimmed by 1 base and the J gene end by 2 bases; junction bases not matched to a gene: 7. The length of the CDR3 is 16 residues. CDR3 DNA: TGTGCCAGCAGCCAAGGGCGGCAACTAGCGGCCTACGAGCAGTACTTC. This translates into CASSQGRQLAAYEQYF.

This clone was seen a handful of times. CDR3 protein: CASTPRRNTEAFF. In DNA, the CDR3 is TGTGCCAGTACCCCAAGGCGGAACACTGAAGCTTTCTTT. The chain joins TRBV19 to TRBJ1-1; D is unresolved. CDR1 is LNHDA and CDR2 is SQIVND in the germline V gene (reference sequence). The V gene lost 7 bases and the J gene lost 1 base, with 10 bases spanning the gap. This CDR3 has 13 amino acids.

The chain joins TRBV15 to TRBJ2-1; D call uncertain. CDR3 size: 15 residues. The V end lost 0 bases, the J end lost 3 bases, and 9 bases lay between the germline ends. In germline, CDR1 is LNHNV, CDR2 YYDKDF (reference sequence). CDR3 amino acids: CATSRDRAYYNEQFF. CDR3 nucleotides: TGTGCCACCAGCAGAGATCGAGCCTACTACAATGAGCAGTTCTTC. Together with reference TRBV15 and TRBJ2-1, the CDR3 gives the full variable domain: DAMVIQNPRYQVTQFGKPVTLSCSQTLNHNVMYWYQQKSSQAPKLLFHYYDKDFNNEADTPDNFQSRRPNTSFCFLDIRSPGLGDTAMYLCATSRDRAYYNEQFFGPGTRLTVL.

The rearrangement joins TRBV7-2 to TRBJ2-7; D may be TRBD1 (6 bases). CDR3 length: 15 residues. The germline CDR1 and CDR2 sequences are SGHTA and FQGNSA. The V end lost 5 bases, the J end lost 2 bases, and 16 bases lay between the germline ends. The CDR3 DNA is TGTGCCAGCAGCCGAAACAGGGACCCTCCCTACGAGCAGTACTTC. Translation gives CASSRNRDPPYEQYF.

In this sample, this clone turned up once. The germline gene is not matched at one end of the junction; a read error may be the cause. V is TRBV5-8 and J is TRBJ2-1; D not certain. This CDR3 spans 14 amino acids. Germline CDR1 is SGHTS and CDR2 is YDEGEE. The CDR3 nucleotides are TGTGCCAGCAGCTTCAAGAGATCTTACAGTGAGCAGTTCTTC. The encoded protein is CASSFKRSYSEQFF.

The chain uses TRBV11-2 and TRBJ2-1; D ambiguous. V dropped 1 base and J dropped 7 bases, with 5 bases sitting between them. The CDR3 has 12 residues. CDR1 is SGHAT and CDR2 is FQNNGV in the germline V gene. CDR3 DNA: TGTGCCAGCAGCTTAGCCTTGAATGAGCAGTTCTTC. Translating gives CASSLALNEQFF.

Points on this clone: Additional DNA sequences in this sample encode the identical CDR3. The V and J genes are TRBV27 and TRBJ2-7; tentatively, D is TRBD1 (6 bases). Germline V CDR1 and CDR2: MNHEY, SMNVEV (reference sequence). V lost 4 bases and J 0 bases, leaving 10 bases between the germline ends. CDR3 length equals 14 residues. As DNA, the CDR3 is TGTGCCAGCAGTTACACAGGGAGCTCCTACGAGCAGTACTTC. Amino acids: CASSYTGSSYEQYF.

V and J are TRBV25-1 and TRBJ2-1; possible D gene TRBD2, 6 bases. Trimming pared 0 bases from V and 1 base from J, leaving 13 bases between. The germline gives CDR1 MGHDK, CDR2 SYGVNS. The CDR3 extends over 17 amino acids. This chain's CDR3 is CASSEYGGGGSYNEQFF. CDR3 nucleotides: TGTGCCAGCAGTGAATACGGTGGGGGAGGATCCTACAATGAGCAGTTCTTC. Full variable domain (remainder filled in from reference TRBV25-1 and TRBJ2-1): EADIYQTPRYLVIGTGKKITLECSQTMGHDKMYWYQQDPGMELHLIHYSYGVNSTEKGDLSSESTVSRIRTEHFPLTLESARPSHTSQYLCASSEYGGGGSYNEQFFGPGTRLTVL.

The chain carries TRBV15 and TRBJ2-3, with D unclear. V gave up 4 bases and J gave up 2 bases, with 13 bases separating them. The germline CDR1 and CDR2 sequences are LNHNV and YYDKDF (reference sequence). There are 15 residues in the CDR3. The CDR3 DNA follows: TGTGCCACCAGCAACAAAAGGGCCTTCACAGATACGCAGTATTTT. Protein sequence: CATSNKRAFTDTQYF. Full variable domain (remainder filled in from reference TRBV15 and TRBJ2-3): DAMVIQNPRYQVTQFGKPVTLSCSQTLNHNVMYWYQQKSSQAPKLLFHYYDKDFNNEADTPDNFQSRRPNTSFCFLDIRSPGLGDTAMYLCATSNKRAFTDTQYFGPGTRLTVL.

The chain links TRBV11-2 to TRBJ2-5; D gene unclear. Trimming cost V 1 base and J 1 base, with 4 bases left between them. From germline, CDR1 is SGHAT and CDR2 FQNNGV. This CDR3 comprises 13 residues. The CDR3 DNA reads as TGTGCCAGCAGCTTAGCGCTCCAAGAGACCCAGTACTTC. Translated: CASSLALQETQYF.

The chain joins TRBV7-9 to TRBJ1-2; D unclear. The CDR3 spans 13 residues. The germline CDR1 and CDR2 sequences are SEHNR and FQNEAQ (reference sequence). V lost 4 bases and J lost 8, with 14 bases in between. DNA of the CDR3: TGTGCCAGCAGCTCATTCAGCGTGAGAGGCTACACCTTC. This translates into CASSSFSVRGYTF. Complete variable domain (other parts from reference TRBV7-9 and TRBJ1-2): DTGVSQNPRHKITKRGQNVTFRCDPISEHNRLYWYRQTLGQGPEFLTYFQNEAQLEKSRLLSDRFSAERPKGSFSTLEIQRTEQGDSAMYLCASSSFSVRGYTFGSGTRLTVV.

As concerns this clone: This specimen includes other DNA sequences encoding the same CDR3. The chain carries TRBV27 and TRBJ2-1; the match to TRBD2 covers 8 bases. Germline V gene lookup returns CDR1 MNHEY and CDR2 SMNVEV (reference sequence). Trimming cost V 2 bases and J 7 bases; bases outside gene matches: 4. The CDR3 has 14 residues. The CDR3: CASSLAGGINEQFF. CDR3 coding DNA: TGTGCCAGCAGTTTAGCGGGAGGTATTAATGAGCAGTTCTTC.

Comment on this clone: Other DNA variants within this sample encode the same CDR3. The chain employs TRBV7-9 and TRBJ2-1; D possibly corresponds to TRBD1 (6 bases). Trimming took 4 bases from V and 4 from J, leaving 8 bases between them. Germline CDR1 SEHNR, CDR2 FQNEAQ (reference sequence). The CDR3 length is 13 residues. CDR3 nucleotide sequence: TGTGCCAGCAGCTCCGGACAGTACAATGAGCAGTTCTTC. Translated: CASSSGQYNEQFF.

The genes are TRBV9 and TRBJ2-7; 7 positions match TRBD1. This CDR3 comprises 16 residues. Per germline, CDR1 SGDLS and CDR2 YYNGEE. The V gene end was trimmed by 0 bases and the J gene end by 3 bases; junction bases not matched to a gene: 9. CDR3 loop: CASSVGGTVKVYEQYF. The CDR3 DNA reads as TGTGCCAGCAGCGTAGGTGGGACAGTCAAGGTCTACGAGCAGTACTTC.

This clone was seen only once. J is TRBJ2-4 and V is TRBV2; the D gene could be TRBD1 or TRBD2 (5 bases each). The V gene lost 4 bases and the J gene lost 15 bases, with 13 bases spanning the gap. Germline-derived CDR1 and CDR2 are SNHLY and FYNNEI. The CDR3 contains 11 residues. Here the CDR3 reads CASSGLIGAYF. CDR3 nucleotides: TGTGCCAGCAGTGGGTTAATCGGGGCGTACTTC.

This clone was counted once. This rearrangement joins TRBV7-6 to TRBJ2-3, with a tentative D call TRBD1 (6 bases). The CDR3 covers 15 residues. Germline CDR1 reads SGHVS; CDR2 reads FNYEAQ. Trimming took 3 bases from V and 3 from J, leaving 13 bases between them. The CDR3 bases are TGTGCCAGCAGCTTTTTGGTAGGGGGTACAGATACGCAGTATTTT. It is translated as CASSFLVGGTDTQYF.

This clone appeared once. V and J are TRBV7-9 and TRBJ2-1; the D gene is possibly TRBD1 (6 bases). Deletions cut 7 bases from V and 3 bases from J, with 19 bases between. In germline, CDR1 is SEHNR, CDR2 FQNEAQ (reference sequence). The CDR3 is made up of 16 amino acids. CDR3 in DNA: TGTGCCAGCAACCGGCCTACAGGGCCCCTCTACAATGAGCAGTTCTTC. Its translation: CASNRPTGPLYNEQFF.

This clone was observed a single time. The chain is built from TRBV11-2 and TRBJ1-3; 8 nucleotides line up with TRBD1. Germline loops: CDR1 SGHAT, CDR2 FQNNGV. J lost 6 bases, V lost 4 bases, and 8 bases had no gene match. The CDR3 has 15 amino acids. CDR3: CASSSGTGGTNTIYF. The CDR3 DNA reads as TGTGCCAGCAGCTCAGGGACAGGAGGGACAAACACCATATATTTT.